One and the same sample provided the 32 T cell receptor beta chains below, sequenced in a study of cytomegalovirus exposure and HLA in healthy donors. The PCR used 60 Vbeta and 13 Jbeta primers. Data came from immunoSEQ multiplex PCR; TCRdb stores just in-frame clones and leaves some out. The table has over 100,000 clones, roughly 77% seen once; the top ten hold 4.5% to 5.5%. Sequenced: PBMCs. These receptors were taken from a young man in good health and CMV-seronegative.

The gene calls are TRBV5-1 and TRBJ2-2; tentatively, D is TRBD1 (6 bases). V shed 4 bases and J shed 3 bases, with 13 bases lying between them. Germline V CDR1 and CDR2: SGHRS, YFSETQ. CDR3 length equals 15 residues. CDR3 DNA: TGCGCCAGCAGCACTAGGACAGCGGACACCGGGGAGCTGTTTTTT. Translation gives CASSTRTADTGELFF.

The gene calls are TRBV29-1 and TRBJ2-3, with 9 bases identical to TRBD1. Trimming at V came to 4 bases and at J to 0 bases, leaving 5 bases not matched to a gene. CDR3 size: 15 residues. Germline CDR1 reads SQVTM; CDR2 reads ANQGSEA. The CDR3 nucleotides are TGCAGCGTTGCGGGGACAGGGAAAAGCACAGATACGCAGTATTTT. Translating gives CSVAGTGKSTDTQYF.

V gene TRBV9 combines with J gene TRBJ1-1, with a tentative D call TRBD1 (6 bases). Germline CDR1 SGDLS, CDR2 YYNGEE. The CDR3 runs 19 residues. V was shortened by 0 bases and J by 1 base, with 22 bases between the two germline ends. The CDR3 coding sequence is TGTGCCAGCAGCGTAGTAGTAGCCGTGGGGGGGCGGGAGAACACTGAAGCTTTCTTT. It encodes CASSVVVAVGGRENTEAFF.

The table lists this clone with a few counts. The CDR3 DNA sequence: TGCGCCAGCAGCCAAAGGGTCCTAGCGGGAGAGACCCAGTACTTC. Its translation: CASSQRVLAGETQYF. This sequence joins TRBV4-1 and TRBJ2-5; 8 nucleotides align to TRBD2. V dropped 2 bases and J dropped 4; count of bases not matched to a gene: 6. CDR3 length: 15 amino acids. Germline assignment: CDR1 MGHRA and CDR2 YSYEKL.

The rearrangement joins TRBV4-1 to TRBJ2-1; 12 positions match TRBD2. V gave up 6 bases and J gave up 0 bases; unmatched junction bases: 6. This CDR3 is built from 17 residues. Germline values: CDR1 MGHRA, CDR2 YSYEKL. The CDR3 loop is CASSTSGGQSSYNEQFF. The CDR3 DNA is TGCGCCAGCAGTACTAGCGGGGGGCAGAGCTCCTACAATGAGCAGTTCTTC.

For the CDR3, the DNA is TGTGCCAGCAGTCTCTCAGGGTTATACTCTGGGGCCAACGTCCTGACTTTC. Translation: CASSLSGLYSGANVLTF. The chain has TRBV28 and TRBJ2-6, with D possibly matching TRBD1 (5 bases). V dropped 5 bases and J dropped 0 bases, with 14 bases sitting between them. There are 17 residues in the CDR3. CDR1 and CDR2 (germline): MDHEN, SYDVKM.

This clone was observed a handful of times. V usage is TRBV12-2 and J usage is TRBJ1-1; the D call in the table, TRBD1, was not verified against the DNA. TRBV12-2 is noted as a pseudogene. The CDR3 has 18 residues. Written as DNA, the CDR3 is TGTGCAAGTCGCCTCATCGGGTTCACAGACAGAAAGAGGACTGAAGCTTTCTTT. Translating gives CASRLIGFTDRKRTEAFF.

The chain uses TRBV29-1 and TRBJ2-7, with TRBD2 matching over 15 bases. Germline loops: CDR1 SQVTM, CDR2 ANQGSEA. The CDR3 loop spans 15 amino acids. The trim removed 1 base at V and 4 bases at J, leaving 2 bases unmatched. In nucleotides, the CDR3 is TGCAGCGTTGAAGTGGGACTAGCGGGAGGTTACGAGCAGTACTTC. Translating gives CSVEVGLAGGYEQYF.

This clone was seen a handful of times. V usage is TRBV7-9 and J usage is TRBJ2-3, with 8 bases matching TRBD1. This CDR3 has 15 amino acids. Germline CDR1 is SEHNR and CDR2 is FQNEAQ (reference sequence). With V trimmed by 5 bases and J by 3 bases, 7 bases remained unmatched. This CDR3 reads CASSRQRQGTDTQYF. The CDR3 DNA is TGTGCCAGCAGCCGACAGAGACAGGGGACAGATACGCAGTATTTT. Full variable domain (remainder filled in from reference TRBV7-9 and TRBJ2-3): DTGVSQNPRHKITKRGQNVTFRCDPISEHNRLYWYRQTLGQGPEFLTYFQNEAQLEKSRLLSDRFSAERPKGSFSTLEIQRTEQGDSAMYLCASSRQRQGTDTQYFGPGTRLTVL.

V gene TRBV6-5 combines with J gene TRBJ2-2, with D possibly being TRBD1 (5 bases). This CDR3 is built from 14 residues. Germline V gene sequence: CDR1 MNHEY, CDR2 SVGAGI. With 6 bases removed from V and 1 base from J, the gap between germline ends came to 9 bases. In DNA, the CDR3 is TGTGCCAGCAGGGACGGACAGAACACCGGGGAGCTGTTTTTT. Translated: CASRDGQNTGELFF.

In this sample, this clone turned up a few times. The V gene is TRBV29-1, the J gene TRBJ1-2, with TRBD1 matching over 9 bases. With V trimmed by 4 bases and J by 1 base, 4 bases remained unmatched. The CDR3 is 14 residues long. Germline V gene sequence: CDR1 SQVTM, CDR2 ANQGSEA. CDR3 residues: CSVAGTGFNYGYTF. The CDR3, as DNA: TGCAGCGTTGCAGGGACAGGGTTTAACTATGGCTACACCTTC.

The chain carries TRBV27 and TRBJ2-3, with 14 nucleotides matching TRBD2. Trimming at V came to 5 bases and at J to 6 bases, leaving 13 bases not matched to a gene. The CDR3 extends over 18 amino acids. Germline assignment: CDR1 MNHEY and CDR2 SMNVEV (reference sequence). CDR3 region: CASSTYLGLAGVEDTQYF. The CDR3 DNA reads TGTGCCAGCAGTACATATCTGGGACTAGCGGGGGTTGAGGATACGCAGTATTTT.

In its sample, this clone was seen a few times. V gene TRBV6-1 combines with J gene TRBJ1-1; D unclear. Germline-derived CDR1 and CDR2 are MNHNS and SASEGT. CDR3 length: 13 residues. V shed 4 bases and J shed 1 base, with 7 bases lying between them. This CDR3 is CASSATENTEAFF. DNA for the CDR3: TGTGCCAGCAGTGCTACCGAGAACACTGAAGCTTTCTTT.

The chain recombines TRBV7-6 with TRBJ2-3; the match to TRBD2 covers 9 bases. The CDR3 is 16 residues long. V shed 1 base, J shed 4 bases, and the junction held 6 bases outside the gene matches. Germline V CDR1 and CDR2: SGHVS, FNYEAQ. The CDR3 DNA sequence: TGTGCCAGCAGCTTAGTCGCGGGGGGGCGGGCAGATACGCAGTATTTT. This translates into CASSLVAGGRADTQYF.

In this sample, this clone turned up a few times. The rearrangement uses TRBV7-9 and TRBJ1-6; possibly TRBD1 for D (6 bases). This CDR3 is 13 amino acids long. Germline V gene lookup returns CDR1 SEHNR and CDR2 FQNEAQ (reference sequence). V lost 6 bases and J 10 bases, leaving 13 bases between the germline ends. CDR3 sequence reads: CASRSTGISPLHF. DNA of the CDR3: TGTGCCAGCAGATCCACAGGGATATCACCCCTCCACTTT.

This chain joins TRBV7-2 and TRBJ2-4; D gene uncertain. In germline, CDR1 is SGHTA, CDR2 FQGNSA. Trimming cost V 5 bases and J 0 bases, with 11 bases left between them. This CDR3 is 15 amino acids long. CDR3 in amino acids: CASSPIPVAKNIQYF. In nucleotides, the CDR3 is TGTGCCAGCAGCCCTATTCCCGTAGCCAAAAACATTCAGTACTTC.

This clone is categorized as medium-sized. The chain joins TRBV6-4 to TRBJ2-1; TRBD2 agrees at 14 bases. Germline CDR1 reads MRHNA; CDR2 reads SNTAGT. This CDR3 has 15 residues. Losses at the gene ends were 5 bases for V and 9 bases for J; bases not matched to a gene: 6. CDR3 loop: CASSPGTSGGLEQFF. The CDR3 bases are TGTGCCAGCAGTCCTGGGACTAGCGGGGGTCTTGAGCAGTTCTTC.

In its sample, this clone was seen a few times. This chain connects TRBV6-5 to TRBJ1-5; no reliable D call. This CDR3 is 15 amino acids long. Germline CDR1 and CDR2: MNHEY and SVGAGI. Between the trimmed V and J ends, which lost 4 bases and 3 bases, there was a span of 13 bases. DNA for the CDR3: TGTGCCAGCAGTTTTGCCCCAGGTAACAATCAGCCCCAGCATTTT. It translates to CASSFAPGNNQPQHF.

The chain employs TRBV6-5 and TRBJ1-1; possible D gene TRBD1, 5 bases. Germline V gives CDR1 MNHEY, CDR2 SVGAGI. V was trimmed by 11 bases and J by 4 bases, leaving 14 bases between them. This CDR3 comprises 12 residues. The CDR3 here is CAAGRRVTEAFF. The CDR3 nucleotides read TGTGCCGCGGGGCGTAGGGTCACTGAAGCTTTCTTT.

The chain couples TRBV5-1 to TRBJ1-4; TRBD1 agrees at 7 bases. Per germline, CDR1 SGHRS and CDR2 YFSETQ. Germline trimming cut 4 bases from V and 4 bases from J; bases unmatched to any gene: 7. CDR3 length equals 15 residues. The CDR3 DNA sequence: TGCGCCAGCAGCAAGGGACAGCCGATTAATGAAAAACTGTTTTTT. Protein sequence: CASSKGQPINEKLFF. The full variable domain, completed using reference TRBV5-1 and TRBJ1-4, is KAGVTQTPRYLIKTRGQQVTLSCSPISGHRSVSWYQQTPGQGLQFLFEYFSETQRNKGNFPGRFSGRQFSNSRSEMNVSTLELGDSALYLCASSKGQPINEKLFFGSGTQLSVL.

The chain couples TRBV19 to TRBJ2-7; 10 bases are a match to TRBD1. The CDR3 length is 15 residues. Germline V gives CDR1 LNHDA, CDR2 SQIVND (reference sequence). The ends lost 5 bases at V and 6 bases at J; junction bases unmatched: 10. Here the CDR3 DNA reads TGTGCCAGTAGTCCGGTCGACAGGGGGCGTCGCGAGCAGTACTTC. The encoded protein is CASSPVDRGRREQYF.

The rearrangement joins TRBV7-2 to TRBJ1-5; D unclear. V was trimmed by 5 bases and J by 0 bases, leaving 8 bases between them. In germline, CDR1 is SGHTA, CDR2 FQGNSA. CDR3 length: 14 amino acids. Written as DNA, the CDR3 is TGTGCCAGCAGCCAGACATCTAGCAATCAGCCCCAGCATTTT. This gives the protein CASSQTSSNQPQHF.

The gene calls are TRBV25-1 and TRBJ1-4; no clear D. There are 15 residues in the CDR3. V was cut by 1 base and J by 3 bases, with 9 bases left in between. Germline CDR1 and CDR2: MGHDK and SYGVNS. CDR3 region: CASSESMGANEKLFF. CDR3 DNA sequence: TGTGCCAGCAGTGAATCTATGGGCGCTAATGAAAAACTGTTTTTT.

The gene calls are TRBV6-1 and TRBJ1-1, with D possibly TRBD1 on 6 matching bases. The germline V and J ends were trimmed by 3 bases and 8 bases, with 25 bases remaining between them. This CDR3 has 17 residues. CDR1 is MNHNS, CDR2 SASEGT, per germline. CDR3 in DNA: TGTGCCAGCAGTGACACCCATTCTGGGGGGGCGACGGTAGAAGCTTTCTTT. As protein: CASSDTHSGGATVEAFF.

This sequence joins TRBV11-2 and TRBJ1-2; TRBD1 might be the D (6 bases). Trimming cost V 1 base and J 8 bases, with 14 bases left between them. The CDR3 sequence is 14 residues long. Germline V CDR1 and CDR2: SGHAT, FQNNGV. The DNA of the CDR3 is TGTGCCAGCAGCTTAGTTGCGGGGGCAGGAGGCTACACCTTC. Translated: CASSLVAGAGGYTF.

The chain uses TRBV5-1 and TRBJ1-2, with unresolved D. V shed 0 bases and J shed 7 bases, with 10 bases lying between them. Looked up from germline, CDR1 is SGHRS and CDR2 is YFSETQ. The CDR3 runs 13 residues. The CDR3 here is CASSLVSGFGYTF. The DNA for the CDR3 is TGCGCCAGCAGCTTGGTTTCGGGGTTTGGCTACACCTTC.

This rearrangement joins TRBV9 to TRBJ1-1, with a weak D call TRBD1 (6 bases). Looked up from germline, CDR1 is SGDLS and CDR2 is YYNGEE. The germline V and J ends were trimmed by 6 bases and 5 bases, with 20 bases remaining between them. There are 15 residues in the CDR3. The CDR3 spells CASNPGAGGQTEAFF. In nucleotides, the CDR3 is TGTGCCAGCAACCCGGGAGCGGGGGGGCAAACTGAAGCTTTCTTT.

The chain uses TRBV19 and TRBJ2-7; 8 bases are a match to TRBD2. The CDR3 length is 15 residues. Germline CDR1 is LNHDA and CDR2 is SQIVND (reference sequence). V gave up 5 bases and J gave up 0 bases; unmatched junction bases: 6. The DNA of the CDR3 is TGTGCCAGTAGTTCGACTAGCGCGAGCTCCTACGAGCAGTACTTC. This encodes CASSSTSASSYEQYF.

CDR3 sequence (DNA): TGTGCCAGCCACGCGTGGTTCCCTTCGTCTGGCGGGGGGCGTCAGCCCCAGCATTTT. It translates to CASHAWFPSSGGGRQPQHF. The chain has TRBV28 and TRBJ1-5; D might be TRBD1 (6 bases). The germline V gene has CDR1 MDHEN and CDR2 SYDVKM. The CDR3 is made up of 19 amino acids. The V and J ends lost 8 bases and 6 bases respectively, with 32 bases between them.

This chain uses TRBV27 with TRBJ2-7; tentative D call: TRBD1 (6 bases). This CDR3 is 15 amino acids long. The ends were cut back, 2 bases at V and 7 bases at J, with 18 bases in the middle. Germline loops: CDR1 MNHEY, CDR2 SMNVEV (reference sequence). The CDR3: CASSLIGAGDGEQYF. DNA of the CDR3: TGTGCCAGCAGTTTAATAGGGGCAGGGGATGGGGAGCAGTACTTC.

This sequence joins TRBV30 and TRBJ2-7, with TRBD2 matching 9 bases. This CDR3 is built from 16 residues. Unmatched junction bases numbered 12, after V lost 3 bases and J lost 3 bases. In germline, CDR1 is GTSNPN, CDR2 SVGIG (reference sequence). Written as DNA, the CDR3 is TGTGCCTGGAGGGGGCCGGGACTAGCCACCTTCTACGAGCAGTACTTC. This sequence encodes CAWRGPGLATFYEQYF.

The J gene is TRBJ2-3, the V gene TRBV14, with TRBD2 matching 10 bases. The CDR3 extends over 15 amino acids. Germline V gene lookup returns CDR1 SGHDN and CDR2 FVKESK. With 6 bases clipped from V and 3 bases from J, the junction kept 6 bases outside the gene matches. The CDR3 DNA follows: TGTGCCAGCAGTTCCCTAGCGGGAGCAACAGATACGCAGTATTTT. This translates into CASSSLAGATDTQYF.